This T cell receptor beta chain was sequenced in a study of shared clonotypes between healthy human individuals. V trimming: 0 bases; J trimming: 2 bases; junction bases outside the gene matches: 7. The CDR3 runs to 17 residues. The germline V gene has CDR1 LGHNA and CDR2 YNFKEQ. At deep level, the assay was performed. Several immunoSEQ 96-well plates shared each subset's DNA, each plate a replicate. Here immunoSEQ multiplex PCR was the method, and the copy in TCRdb shows in-frame clones only, minus some. The data contain about 470,000 clones, 75% to 85% of them singletons. As regards this clone: What it binds is not known.

Overall study findings and caveats: What limited the represented genetic and exposure-history diversity was the small number of donors. Only blood samples were collected, and tissue repertoires likely differ.

Specimen: PBMCs. The V gene is TRBV4-2, the J gene TRBJ2-3; 8 positions agree with TRBD2. The receptor was derived from a woman in her forties in good health. Some clones in this sample may be carry-over from other donors' samples. This CDR3 is CASSQEGSGGFTDTQYF. The CDR3 DNA reads TGTGCCAGCAGCCAAGAAGGCTCGGGAGGGTTCACAGATACGCAGTATTTT.